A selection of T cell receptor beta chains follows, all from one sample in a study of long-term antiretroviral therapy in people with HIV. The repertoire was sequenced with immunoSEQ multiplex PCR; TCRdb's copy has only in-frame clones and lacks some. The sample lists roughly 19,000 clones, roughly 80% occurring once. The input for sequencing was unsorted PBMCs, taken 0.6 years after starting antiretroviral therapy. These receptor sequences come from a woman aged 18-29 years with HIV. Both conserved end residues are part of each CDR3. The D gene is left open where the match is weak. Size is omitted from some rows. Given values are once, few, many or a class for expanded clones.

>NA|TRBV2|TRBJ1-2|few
CASAEGSYTF
TGTGCCAGCGCAGAGGGGAGCTACACCTTC
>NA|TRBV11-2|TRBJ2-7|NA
CASSYPNREEQYF
TGTGCCAGCAGCTATCCTAACAGGGAGGAGCAGTACTTC
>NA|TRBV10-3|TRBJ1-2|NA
CAISESQGKFGYTF
TGTGCCATCAGTGAGTCGCAGGGGAAATTCGGCTACACCTTC
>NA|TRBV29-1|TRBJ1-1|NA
CSVGWANTEAFF
TGCAGCGTTGGATGGGCGAACACTGAAGCTTTCTTT
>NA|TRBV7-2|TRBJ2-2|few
CASSPPSVRDTGELFF
TGTGCCAGCAGCCCACCGAGTGTGAGGGACACCGGGGAGCTGTTTTTT
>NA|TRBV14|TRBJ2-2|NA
CASSQDWDWNTGELFF
TGTGCCAGCAGCCAAGATTGGGACTGGAACACCGGGGAGCTGTTTTTT
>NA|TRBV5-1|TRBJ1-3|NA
CASSFASSGNTIYF
TGCGCCAGCAGCTTCGCCAGCTCTGGAAACACCATATATTTT
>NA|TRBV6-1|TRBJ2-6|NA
CASSERGSGANVLTF
TGTGCCAGCAGTGAACGGGGCTCTGGGGCCAACGTCCTGACTTTC
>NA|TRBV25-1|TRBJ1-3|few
CASSVPDNSGNTIYF
TGTGCCAGCAGTGTTCCGGACAACTCTGGAAACACCATATATTTT
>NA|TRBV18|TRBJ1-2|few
CASSPQGIKGYGYTF
TGTGCCAGCTCACCACAGGGGATAAAGGGCTATGGCTACACCTTC
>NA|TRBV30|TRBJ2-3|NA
CAFDRNTDTQYF
TGTGCCTTTGACCGTAACACAGATACGCAGTATTTT
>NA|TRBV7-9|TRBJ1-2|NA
CASSFVELYTF
TGTGCCAGCAGCTTTGTAGAGCTCTACACCTTC
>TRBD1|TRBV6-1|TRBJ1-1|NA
CASSRTGGTEAFF
TGTGCCAGCAGCCGGACAGGCGGAACTGAAGCTTTCTTT
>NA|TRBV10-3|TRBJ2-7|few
CAISESTATYEQYF
TGTGCCATCAGTGAGTCCACAGCGACCTACGAGCAGTACTTC
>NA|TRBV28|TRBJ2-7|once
CASGGGWDEQYF
TGTGCCAGCGGGGGCGGATGGGACGAGCAGTACTTC
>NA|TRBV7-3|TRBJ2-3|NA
CASSLSRAADTQYF
TGTGCCAGCAGCTTATCCAGGGCTGCAGATACGCAGTATTTT
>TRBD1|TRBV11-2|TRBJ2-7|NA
CASSSGQLEQYF
TGTGCCAGCAGCTCGGGACAGCTCGAGCAGTACTTC
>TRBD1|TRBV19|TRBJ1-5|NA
CASSISSGTGNQPQHF
TGTGCCAGTAGTATCTCCTCCGGGACAGGGAATCAGCCCCAGCATTTT